Listed below are T cell receptor beta chains from one sample, sequenced in a study of T cells after yellow fever vaccination. TCRdb recomputed calls from the 5' RACE reads with MiXCR, one row per CDR3 protein. The table shows approximately 610,000 distinct CDR3 sequences, with around 16% occurring only once. Specimen: PBMCs, collected roughly 5 days after the first yellow fever vaccination. The source of these receptors is a man aged 18 to 30 who received the YFV17D yellow fever vaccine. The conserved cysteine and the conserved F or W are not part of the CDR3 here. The size of a clone is reported for some rows only, either as once, few or many, or as a class for expanded clones.

j_call: TRBJ2-3
clone_size: few
v_call: TRBV18
cdr3_length: 14
cdr3_aa: ASSPDRGGSTDTQY

j_call: TRBJ1-1
clone_size: few
v_call: TRBV6-6
cdr3_length: 10
cdr3_aa: ASMGRTTEAF

j_call: TRBJ1-6
clone_size: NA
v_call: TRBV4-1
cdr3_length: 13
cdr3_aa: ASSRPTGGRSPLH

j_call: TRBJ1-2
clone_size: NA
v_call: TRBV5-5
cdr3_length: 12
cdr3_aa: ASSPRGGSSGYT

j_call: TRBJ1-2
clone_size: NA
v_call: TRBV7-2
cdr3_length: 11
cdr3_aa: ASSLGPGGGYT

j_call: TRBJ2-7
clone_size: few
v_call: TRBV10-2
cdr3_length: 12
cdr3_aa: ASSRLEMTYEQY

j_call: TRBJ2-3
clone_size: NA
v_call: TRBV5-4
cdr3_length: 11
cdr3_aa: ALTGQSTDTQY

j_call: TRBJ1-5
clone_size: NA
v_call: TRBV12-3/TRBV12-4
cdr3_length: 12
cdr3_aa: ASSMTGSQQPQH

j_call: TRBJ2-1
clone_size: NA
v_call: TRBV11-2
cdr3_length: 13
cdr3_aa: ASSHPASSYNEQF

j_call: TRBJ1-5
clone_size: NA
v_call: TRBV29-1
cdr3_length: 11
cdr3_aa: SAGTGKGQPQH

j_call: TRBJ2-5
clone_size: few
v_call: TRBV12-3/TRBV12-4
cdr3_length: 10
cdr3_aa: ASSLAGKTQY

j_call: TRBJ1-4
clone_size: NA
v_call: TRBV27
cdr3_length: 13
cdr3_aa: ASSLRGGANEKLF

j_call: TRBJ2-3
clone_size: NA
v_call: TRBV9
cdr3_length: 14
cdr3_aa: ASSVGGTSSTDTQY

j_call: TRBJ2-2
clone_size: NA
v_call: TRBV6-2/TRBV6-3
cdr3_length: 12
cdr3_aa: ASSYSGSTGELF

j_call: TRBJ2-3
clone_size: NA
v_call: TRBV20-1
cdr3_length: 14
cdr3_aa: SARDLVSGDTDTQY

j_call: TRBJ2-1
clone_size: NA
v_call: TRBV12-3/TRBV12-4
cdr3_length: 11
cdr3_aa: AIQASDYNEQF

j_call: TRBJ2-3
clone_size: NA
v_call: TRBV9
cdr3_length: 12
cdr3_aa: ASSVQKSTDTQY

j_call: TRBJ2-2
clone_size: many
v_call: TRBV7-7
cdr3_length: 11
cdr3_aa: ASSNTGSGELF

j_call: TRBJ2-5
clone_size: NA
v_call: TRBV10-2
cdr3_length: 12
cdr3_aa: ASSVRPRKETQY

j_call: TRBJ1-5
clone_size: NA
v_call: TRBV28
cdr3_length: 9
cdr3_aa: ASSFRQPQH

j_call: TRBJ2-5
clone_size: many
v_call: TRBV11-2
cdr3_length: 10
cdr3_aa: ASSLAEETQY

j_call: TRBJ1-1
clone_size: NA
v_call: TRBV5-5
cdr3_length: 14
cdr3_aa: ASSLLWRTMNTEAF

j_call: TRBJ1-1
clone_size: once
v_call: TRBV4-1
cdr3_length: 11
cdr3_aa: ASSRPGTAEAF

j_call: TRBJ2-1
clone_size: NA
v_call: TRBV21-1
cdr3_length: 13
cdr3_aa: ASSGQGSAYNEQF

j_call: TRBJ2-6
clone_size: NA
v_call: TRBV5-1
cdr3_length: 15
cdr3_aa: ASSPGTLGSGANVLT

j_call: TRBJ2-7
clone_size: few
v_call: TRBV7-2
cdr3_length: 12
cdr3_aa: ASSPRPQGYEQY

j_call: TRBJ2-5
clone_size: few
v_call: TRBV7-2
cdr3_length: 12
cdr3_aa: ASRRDRAQETQY

j_call: TRBJ2-5
clone_size: many
v_call: TRBV3-1
cdr3_length: 12
cdr3_aa: ASSQDIMIETQY

j_call: TRBJ2-5
clone_size: NA
v_call: TRBV2
cdr3_length: 10
cdr3_aa: ASSELEETQY